This entry describes one T cell receptor (beta chain). Its specificity is unknown. The record originates from a study of molecular identifiers for immune sequencing clone quantification. General observations from the study: The sizes of highly expanded clones could be underestimated when identical TCR molecules share a barcode.

Libraries from naive CD8 cells were generated from 20,000 to 1,000,000 sorted cells (with 10%, 30% or 50% RNA). TCRdb called the PCR reads again in MiXCR, with one record for every CDR3 protein. In the table there are 9,500 to 15,000 distinct CDR3 sequences, about 20% of which are singletons. This sequence originates from a human donor in good health. Some libraries in this study had Jurkat cell RNA spiked in. The sequencing sample was made of naive CD8+ T cells from blood, with Jurkat cell RNA spiked in. Subset in this sample: FACS-sorted CD8+CD4-CCR7+CD45RA+ naive T cells.

CDR3 DNA sequence: TGTGCCAGCAGTTTGCAGGAATCCTACGAGCAGTACTTC. Amino acids: CASSLQESYEQYF. J is TRBJ2-7 and V is TRBV12-3 or TRBV12-4; D not certain. Trimming took 3 bases from V and 1 from J, leaving 7 bases between them. This CDR3 comprises 13 residues.